One TCR beta chain is described in this entry. Original methodology: Amplification of reference gene primers provided the estimated nucleated cell counts. Using immunoSEQ multiplex PCR, the repertoire was profiled, and TCRdb retains in-frame clones only, with some absent. V and J calls and clone size come straight from that table; D and trimming were deduced from the DNA. Among fewer than 150,000 clones listed, approximately 80% were seen once. The sample is drawn from a study of blood T cell repertoires in COVID-19. Overall study context: Both acute and convalescent COVID-19 samples were obtained from the United States, Italy and Spain. PBMCs, B-cell-depleted T cells, or T cells were the source of the cDNA or gDNA that made up the material.

Germline V gene sequence: CDR1 LNHDA, CDR2 SQIVND (reference sequence). V lost 7 bases to trimming and J lost 7 bases; unmatched junction nucleotides: 6. This CDR3 is built from 13 residues. The origin of this receptor is a human donor in a cohort sampled during active COVID-19. Specimen: peripheral blood. This rearrangement joins TRBV19 to TRBJ1-2; 10 bases align to TRBD1. The CDR3 DNA reads TGTGCCAGTACCCCAGACAGGGGGCGTGGCTACACCTTC. It codes for CASTPDRGRGYTF.